The 26 T cell receptor beta chains below were found in one sample sequenced in a study of T-cell memory formation after mild COVID-19. TCRdb passed the 5' RACE reads through MiXCR, listing each CDR3 protein once. The repertoire holds about 190,000 distinct CDR3 sequences, with around 18% as singletons. Specimen: PBMCs or a T cell subset sorted from them (not recorded which). These receptor sequences come from an adult woman who had mild COVID-19 (a few samples of this study predate the infection). Cell type and time point are not known.

The chain links TRBV4-2 to TRBJ2-3, with 9 bases fitting TRBD1. This CDR3 is built from 17 residues. V was pared by 0 bases and J by 2 bases, with 6 bases of the junction left unmatched. Germline V gene sequence: CDR1 LGHNA, CDR2 YNFKEQ. CDR3 sequence reads: CASSQEVTGGPTDTQYF. DNA of the CDR3: TGTGCCAGCAGCCAAGAGGTGACAGGGGGTCCCACAGATACGCAGTATTTT.

In DNA, the CDR3 is TGCGCCAGCAGCTTGGTTATAGCGGGAGGGCCTCCGAATGAGCAGTTCTTC. It encodes CASSLVIAGGPPNEQFF. The J gene is TRBJ2-1, the V gene TRBV5-1; TRBD2 matches 11 bases. This CDR3 comprises 17 residues. Germline V gene sequence: CDR1 SGHRS, CDR2 YFSETQ. V shed 0 bases, J shed 7 bases, and the junction held 9 bases outside the gene matches.

Ten or more counts support this clonotype. The chain has TRBV12-3 or TRBV12-4 and TRBJ1-4, with 12 bases fitting TRBD1. V lost 10 bases, J lost 7 bases, and 4 bases stayed unmatched. CDR3 length: 13 amino acids. CDR3 nucleotide sequence: TGTGCCACCTCGGGACAGGGGGCTGAAAAACTGTTTTTT. Its translation: CATSGQGAEKLFF.

Only a few counts were recorded for this clonotype. The rearrangement uses TRBV7-9 and TRBJ2-7; 9 nucleotides agree with TRBD2. Germline CDR1 SEHNR, CDR2 FQNEAQ (reference sequence). The trim removed 7 bases at V and 2 bases at J, leaving 3 bases unmatched. The CDR3 has 13 residues. The CDR3 DNA follows: TGTGCCAGCATTTCTAGCGGGGCCTACGAGCAGTACTTC. It translates to CASISSGAYEQYF.

The chain uses TRBV5-1 and TRBJ1-2; TRBD1 matches 8 bases. The CDR3 has 15 residues. V shed 4 bases and J 4 bases; nucleotides not matched to a gene: 9. The germline gives CDR1 SGHRS, CDR2 YFSETQ. The CDR3 here is CASSRKSGGAYGYTF. CDR3 coding DNA: TGCGCCAGCAGCAGAAAATCAGGGGGCGCCTATGGCTACACCTTC.

This chain joins TRBV5-1 and TRBJ1-2; no clear D gene. Germline-derived CDR1 and CDR2 are SGHRS and YFSETQ. V gave up 4 bases and J gave up 4 bases, with 14 bases separating them. CDR3 length: 14 amino acids. The CDR3 protein is CASSQNQAGYGYTF. CDR3 bases: TGCGCCAGCAGCCAGAACCAGGCTGGCTATGGCTACACCTTC.

This clonotype was seen many times. J is TRBJ1-5 and V is TRBV10-3; D is possibly TRBD1 (6 bases). This CDR3 is 14 amino acids long. The germline V gene has CDR1 ENHRY and CDR2 SYGVKD. The V and J ends lost 10 bases and 7 bases respectively, with 20 bases between them. The CDR3, as DNA: TGTGCCAGTAGGTCGGGGCAGCAGGGGCAGCCCCAGCATTTT. Its protein is CASRSGQQGQPQHF.

V gene TRBV12-3 or TRBV12-4 combines with J gene TRBJ2-7; D may match TRBD1 or TRBD2 (6 bases each). The CDR3 consists of 13 residues. V lost 4 bases to trimming and J lost 6 bases, with 13 bases between them. CDR3 sequence reads: CASSWRDTGEQYF. The CDR3 bases are TGTGCCAGCAGTTGGCGGGACACCGGCGAGCAGTACTTC.

V and J are TRBV7-8 and TRBJ2-5; TRBD2 matches at 11 bases. Germline CDR1 and CDR2: SGHVS and FQNEAQ. The V segment lost 1 base and the J segment 4 bases; nucleotides outside the gene matches: 5. The CDR3 sequence is 16 residues long. The CDR3 bases are TGTGCCAGCAGCTTAGAAGGACTAGCGGGTGGAGAGACCCAGTACTTC. This translates into CASSLEGLAGGETQYF.

This rearrangement joins TRBV7-2 to TRBJ2-3, with 7 bases matching TRBD1. From germline, CDR1 is SGHTA and CDR2 FQGNSA. The length of the CDR3 is 15 residues. Trimming at V came to 3 bases and at J to 1 base, leaving 4 bases not matched to a gene. The CDR3 protein is CASSFRQGGTDTQYF. In DNA, the CDR3 is TGTGCCAGCAGCTTTAGACAGGGTGGCACAGATACGCAGTATTTT.

This clonotype was seen a few times. The rearrangement joins TRBV24-1 to TRBJ2-1; D not certain. CDR3 length equals 13 residues. Germline CDR1 reads KGHDR; CDR2 reads SFDVKD. Trimming removed 6 bases at V and 0 bases at J, with 5 bases between. CDR3 residues: CATSQDSYNEQFF. The CDR3 nucleotides are TGTGCCACCAGTCAGGACTCCTACAATGAGCAGTTCTTC.

This clonotype has a handful of counts. CDR3 in amino acids: CSVGTGRYQPQHF. DNA for the CDR3: TGCAGCGTTGGGACAGGGCGGTATCAGCCCCAGCATTTT. The rearrangement uses TRBV29-1 and TRBJ1-5, with 8 bases identical to TRBD1. Germline V gives CDR1 SQVTM, CDR2 ANQGSEA. Trimming at V came to 4 bases and at J to 5 bases, leaving 4 bases not matched to a gene. The CDR3 has 13 residues.

The gene calls are TRBV12-3 or TRBV12-4 and TRBJ2-7; no firm D call. The V end was cut by 1 base, the J end by 2 bases, with 12 bases between. This CDR3 is 15 amino acids long. CDR3 protein: CASSLELVRAYEQYF. The DNA for the CDR3 is TGTGCCAGCAGTTTAGAGCTAGTCCGGGCCTACGAGCAGTACTTC.

The J gene is TRBJ2-3, the V gene TRBV12-3 or TRBV12-4; no firm D call. This CDR3 comprises 14 residues. Deletions cut 5 bases from V and 9 bases from J, with 18 bases between. The CDR3 reads CASSADHIIGTQYF. CDR3 nucleotides: TGTGCCAGCAGTGCTGACCACATAATCGGCACGCAGTATTTT.

This clonotype was recorded a few times. This chain links TRBV20-1 with TRBJ2-7; tentatively, D is TRBD2 (6 bases). The CDR3 is 15 amino acids. Germline CDR1 is DFQATT and CDR2 is SNEGSKA (reference sequence). Between the trimmed V and J ends, which lost 6 bases and 2 bases, there was a span of 20 bases. CDR3 residues: CSATNLAGFTYEQYF. As DNA, the CDR3 is TGCAGTGCCACCAATTTGGCGGGATTTACCTACGAGCAGTACTTC.

J is TRBJ2-7 and V is TRBV12-3 or TRBV12-4; weak D call: TRBD1 (5 bases). V shed 4 bases and J shed 0 bases, with 13 bases lying between them. The CDR3 spans 15 residues. CDR3 residues: CASSSQGRSSYEQYF. CDR3 in DNA: TGTGCCAGCAGTTCCCAGGGCAGAAGCTCCTACGAGCAGTACTTC.

In its sample, this clonotype was seen a few times. The V gene is TRBV7-6, the J gene TRBJ1-3; 7 nucleotides line up with TRBD1. CDR1 is SGHVS, CDR2 FNYEAQ, per germline. The V and J ends lost 1 base and 0 bases, in that order; junction bases with no gene match: 6. The CDR3 contains 17 residues. The CDR3 nucleotides read TGTGCCAGCAGCTTAGTTTCCGGGACAGCCTCTGGAAACACCATATATTTT. Its protein product is CASSLVSGTASGNTIYF.

This clonotype was recorded a few times. CDR3 nucleotides: TGTGCCAGCAGTTTGGATTGGGGTTCCAGAGGTTATAGCAATCAGCCCCAGCATTTT. Its protein product is CASSLDWGSRGYSNQPQHF. The genes are TRBV12-3 or TRBV12-4 and TRBJ1-5, with D unclear. This CDR3 region has 19 residues. Trimming took off 3 bases at V and 0 bases at J, with 21 bases between the two ends.

This clonotype was observed a handful of times. The CDR3 coding sequence is TGCGCCAGCAGCTGGGCGGGGGGGGAGGATGAGCAGTTCTTC. This encodes CASSWAGGEDEQFF. The V call is TRBV5-1, the J call TRBJ2-1; 9 nucleotides agree with TRBD2. The CDR3 has 14 residues. The junction had 6 bases not matched to a gene; V was cut back by 3 bases and J by 8 bases. In germline, CDR1 is SGHRS, CDR2 YFSETQ.

This chain joins TRBV3-1 and TRBJ2-7, with D possibly matching TRBD1 (5 bases). This CDR3 is 14 amino acids long. Germline CDR1 reads LGHDT; CDR2 reads YNNKEL (reference sequence). V was trimmed by 0 bases and J by 9 bases, leaving 15 bases between them. The CDR3 is CASSQEVGTGVQYF. The CDR3 region has the DNA TGTGCCAGCAGCCAAGAGGTGGGAACAGGCGTGCAGTACTTC.

This clonotype appeared once. The rearrangement joins TRBV7-2 to TRBJ1-1, with D possibly being TRBD1 (6 bases). Trimming took off 7 bases at V and 7 bases at J, with 25 bases between the two ends. Germline CDR1 and CDR2: SGHTA and FQGNSA. The length of the CDR3 is 16 residues. The CDR3 DNA follows: TGTGCCAGCAATGTTAGGTCCGGAGCAGTCAGGGGTGAAGCTTTCTTT. It specifies CASNVRSGAVRGEAFF. The whole variable domain, filled in from reference TRBV7-2 and TRBJ1-1, reads GAGVSQSPSNKVTEKGKDVELRCDPISGHTALYWYRQSLGQGLEFLIYFQGNSAPDKSGLPSDRFSAERTGGSVSTLTIQRTQQEDSAVYLCASNVRSGAVRGEAFFGQGTRLTVV.

J is TRBJ2-3 and V is TRBV24-1, with unresolved D. The CDR3 sequence is 11 residues long. CDR1 and CDR2 (germline): KGHDR, SFDVKD. Deletions cut 5 bases from V and 6 bases from J, with 5 bases between. Here the CDR3 DNA reads TGTGCCACCAGTGTTCGGGATACGCAGTATTTT. Its protein is CATSVRDTQYF.

The chain couples TRBV12-3 or TRBV12-4 to TRBJ2-5; 9 nucleotides align to TRBD1. There are 16 residues in the CDR3. J was trimmed by 2 bases and V by 5 bases; bases with no gene match: 9. The CDR3 DNA follows: TGTGCCAGCAGTCCGGGGACAGGGAGACGACAAGAGACCCAGTACTTC. Translating it yields CASSPGTGRRQETQYF.

This clonotype was seen a handful of times. This chain uses TRBV4-2 with TRBJ2-2; the D gene is possibly TRBD1 (6 bases). Trimming removed 0 bases from V and 3 bases from J, with 14 bases in between. CDR1 and CDR2 (germline): LGHNA, YNFKEQ. The CDR3 has 17 amino acids. Here the CDR3 reads CASSQEGRGWDTGELFF. The CDR3 region has the DNA TGTGCCAGCAGCCAAGAAGGAAGGGGGTGGGACACCGGGGAGCTGTTTTTT.

The chain recombines TRBV12-3 or TRBV12-4 with TRBJ1-5; D gene ambiguous. V lost 6 bases and J lost 5, with 11 bases in between. The length of the CDR3 is 13 residues. This CDR3 reads CASSNDPHQPQHF. CDR3 DNA: TGTGCCAGCAGCAACGACCCGCATCAGCCCCAGCATTTT.

This clonotype showed up many times. V usage is TRBV9 and J usage is TRBJ2-1; weak D call: TRBD1 (6 bases). V dropped 0 bases and J dropped 7 bases, with 14 bases sitting between them. CDR3 size: 15 residues. CDR1 and CDR2 from the germline V gene are SGDLS and YYNGEE. CDR3 region: CASSVGTITGNEQFF. DNA for the CDR3: TGTGCCAGCAGCGTAGGTACAATCACAGGGAATGAGCAGTTCTTC. The complete variable domain, with remaining parts taken from reference TRBV9 and TRBJ2-1, reads DSGVTQTPKHLITATGQRVTLRCSPRSGDLSVYWYQQSLDQGLQFLIQYYNGEERAKGNILERFSAQQFPDLHSELNLSSLELGDSALYFCASSVGTITGNEQFFGPGTRLTVL.